Listed below are T cell receptor beta chains from one sample, sequenced in a study of radiation and T cells in renal cell carcinoma. Libraries were prepared by immunoSEQ multiplex PCR; TCRdb keeps only in-frame clonotypes and omits some of them. Of some 130,000 clones in the sample, 75% to 90% were seen once. The sequencing used blood, collected from a patient whose treatment included radiotherapy and nephrectomy. These TCRs come from a woman aged 55-69 years with renal cell carcinoma. The CDR3 runs from the conserved cysteine through the conserved F or W. D genes are given only for firm matches. Expanded clones get a size class; other rows say once, few or many, or leave the size out.

TRBV9	TRBD2	TRBJ2-1	few	CASSAMTSGPLDEQFF	TGTGCCAGCAGCGCGATGACTAGCGGCCCGTTGGATGAGCAGTTCTTC
TRBV5-8	TRBD1	TRBJ2-7	NA	CASSPIQPGQVYEQYF	TGTGCCAGCAGCCCAATTCAACCGGGACAGGTCTACGAGCAGTACTTC
TRBV18	TRBD1	TRBJ1-2	NA	CASTRTGGYGYTF	TGTGCCAGCACTCGGACAGGAGGATATGGCTACACCTTC
TRBV2	NA	TRBJ2-2	NA	CASSDLWRGQDTGELFF	TGTGCCAGCAGTGACTTGTGGAGGGGCCAGGACACCGGGGAGCTGTTTTTT
TRBV2	NA	TRBJ1-2	NA	CASSEGVYGYTF	TGTGCCAGCAGTGAGGGGGTCTATGGCTACACCTTC
TRBV27	TRBD1	TRBJ1-2	NA	CASSPTTGAYGYTF	TGTGCCAGCAGTCCGACGACAGGGGCCTATGGCTACACCTTC
TRBV5-1	TRBD1	TRBJ1-2	NA	CASSYGTGSNGYTF	TGCGCCAGCAGCTATGGGACAGGGTCGAATGGCTACACCTTC
TRBV19	NA	TRBJ2-6	NA	CASSIESGGSSGANVLTF	TGTGCCAGTAGTATCGAATCAGGGGGGAGCTCTGGGGCCAACGTCCTGACTTTC
TRBV30	NA	TRBJ1-1	NA	CAWSGQNTEAFF	TGTGCCTGGAGTGGGCAGAACACTGAAGCTTTCTTT
TRBV7-2	NA	TRBJ2-1	once	CASSRTLHNEQFF	TGTGCCAGCAGCCGAACCCTTCACAATGAGCAGTTCTTC
TRBV18	NA	TRBJ1-2	NA	CASSPAGAYGYTF	TGTGCCAGCTCACCGGCAGGGGCATATGGCTACACCTTC
TRBV7-9	NA	TRBJ2-2	NA	CASSLEAGELFF	TGTGCCAGCAGCTTAGAGGCCGGGGAGCTGTTTTTT
TRBV6-4	NA	TRBJ2-3	NA	CASRDSTDTQYF	TGTGCCAGCAGGGACAGCACAGATACGCAGTATTTT
TRBV18	NA	TRBJ1-1	few	CASSPDLNTEAFF	TGTGCCAGCTCACCCGATCTGAACACTGAAGCTTTCTTT
TRBV2	TRBD1	TRBJ1-4	NA	CASSRDRVNEKLFF	TGTGCCAGCAGTCGGGACAGGGTGAATGAAAAACTGTTTTTT
TRBV6-1	NA	TRBJ1-3	NA	CASGFLLSGNTIYF	TGTGCCAGCGGCTTCCTGCTCTCTGGAAACACCATATATTTT
TRBV27	TRBD2	TRBJ2-1	NA	CASSDPSGLAYHNEQFF	TGTGCCAGCAGTGACCCCTCGGGACTAGCGTACCACAATGAGCAGTTCTTC
TRBV19	TRBD2	TRBJ2-1	NA	CASSIGIAGLYNEQFF	TGTGCCAGTAGTATAGGGATAGCGGGACTTTACAATGAGCAGTTCTTC
TRBV6-1	TRBD1	TRBJ1-1	few	CASSEVQGGTEAFF	TGTGCCAGCAGTGAAGTACAGGGGGGCACTGAAGCTTTCTTT
TRBV2	NA	TRBJ2-1	once	CASSEHSSYNEQFF	TGTGCCAGCAGTGAACACAGTTCCTACAATGAGCAGTTCTTC
TRBV7-6	NA	TRBJ2-7	NA	CASSLGPGGDGREQYF	TGTGCCAGCAGCTTAGGGCCCGGGGGCGACGGCCGCGAGCAGTACTTC
TRBV28	NA	TRBJ1-4	NA	CASSPPLAATNEKLFF	TGTGCCAGCAGTCCCCCCCTGGCCGCAACTAATGAAAAACTGTTTTTT
TRBV2	NA	TRBJ2-5	NA	CASGGPGQETQYF	TGTGCCAGTGGGGGGCCAGGGCAAGAGACCCAGTACTTC
TRBV19	TRBD1	TRBJ1-1	NA	CASSIRGGQGNTEAFF	TGTGCCAGTAGTATAAGAGGGGGACAGGGGAACACTGAAGCTTTCTTT
TRBV28	TRBD2	TRBJ2-5	NA	CASSRPGSGNQETQYF	TGTGCCAGCAGTCGTCCCGGTAGCGGGAACCAAGAGACCCAGTACTTC
TRBV7-9	NA	TRBJ2-7	NA	CASSSTYEQYF	TGTGCCAGCAGCTCAACCTACGAGCAGTACTTC
TRBV6-5	TRBD1	TRBJ1-4	few	CASSYRRRSGGLFF	TGTGCCAGCAGTTACAGAAGGCGCTCAGGGGGACTGTTTTTT
TRBV10-2	NA	TRBJ1-1	NA	CASSPDRRWDTEAFF	TGCGCCAGCAGTCCTGACAGGCGGTGGGACACTGAAGCTTTCTTT
TRBV5-4	TRBD2	TRBJ2-3	once	CASRPLLAGVESGTDTQYF	TGTGCCAGCAGACCACTTCTAGCGGGAGTCGAATCTGGCACAGATACGCAGTATTTT
TRBV20-1	NA	TRBJ2-3	NA	CSAPLGTQYF	TGCAGTGCTCCACTAGGTACGCAGTATTTT
TRBV5-1	TRBD1	TRBJ1-4	NA	CASSPGQGVEKLFF	TGCGCCAGCAGCCCGGGACAGGGAGTCGAAAAACTGTTTTTT
TRBV28	NA	TRBJ1-2	NA	CASSLGSYGYTF	TGTGCCAGCAGTCTTGGTTCCTATGGCTACACCTTC
TRBV19	NA	TRBJ2-7	NA	CASSLAYSYEQYF	TGTGCCAGTAGTCTAGCGTACTCCTACGAGCAGTACTTC
TRBV19	NA	TRBJ2-3	NA	CASSGDTQYF	TGTGCCAGTAGTGGAGATACGCAGTATTTT
TRBV7-9	NA	TRBJ1-4	NA	CASSFLGANEKLFF	TGTGCCAGCAGCTTCCTCGGGGCTAATGAAAAACTGTTTTTT
TRBV6-5	NA	TRBJ1-4	NA	CASSPDGATNEKLFF	TGTGCCAGCAGCCCTGACGGAGCAACTAATGAAAAACTGTTTTTT
TRBV28	NA	TRBJ2-2	NA	CASSFLGQNTGELFF	TGTGCCAGCAGTTTCCTGGGACAGAACACCGGGGAGCTGTTTTTT
TRBV7-7	NA	TRBJ2-2	NA	CASSLVGADTGELFF	TGTGCTAGCAGCTTAGTTGGGGCTGACACCGGGGAGCTGTTTTTT
TRBV6-5	NA	TRBJ2-7	NA	CASSYFPEVYEQYF	TGTGCCAGCAGTTACTTCCCAGAAGTATACGAGCAGTACTTC
TRBV7-8	TRBD2	TRBJ2-2	NA	CASSLARGRPNTGELFF	TGTGCCAGCAGCTTAGCCCGCGGGAGGCCGAACACCGGGGAGCTGTTTTTT
TRBV30	TRBD2	TRBJ2-1	NA	CARTRLAAYNEQFF	TGTGCAAGAACCAGACTAGCTGCCTACAATGAGCAGTTCTTC
TRBV27	TRBD1	TRBJ1-2	NA	CASSNTGGNGYTF	TGTGCCAGCAGTAATACAGGGGGGAATGGCTACACCTTC
TRBV7-9	TRBD2	TRBJ2-1	few	CASSLALAGGREQFF	TGTGCCAGCAGCTTAGCCCTAGCGGGAGGAAGGGAGCAGTTCTTC
TRBV6-5	NA	TRBJ2-7	NA	CASSESPGSYEQYF	TGTGCCAGCAGTGAGTCTCCAGGGTCCTACGAGCAGTACTTC
TRBV7-9	NA	TRBJ2-5	once	CASSPPTRKETQYF	TGTGCCAGCAGCCCGCCAACTAGAAAAGAGACCCAGTACTTC
TRBV6-6	TRBD1	TRBJ1-5	NA	CASSRLSGGGQPQHF	TGTGCCAGCAGTCGACTATCAGGGGGCGGTCAGCCCCAGCATTTT
TRBV2	NA	TRBJ2-7	once	CASSRTVYYEQYF	TGTGCCAGCAGTCGGACAGTTTATTACGAGCAGTACTTC
TRBV4-1	TRBD1	TRBJ1-1	NA	CASSQAQGAVNTEAFF	TGCGCCAGCAGCCAGGCCCAGGGGGCTGTGAACACTGAAGCTTTCTTT
TRBV19	NA	TRBJ1-3	NA	CAGSVRAPGTTIYF	TGTGCCGGAAGCGTCCGGGCCCCAGGAACCACCATATATTTT
TRBV28	TRBD1	TRBJ1-5	NA	CASQGQGNQPQHF	TGTGCCAGTCAAGGACAGGGCAATCAGCCCCAGCATTTT
TRBV6-5	NA	TRBJ1-4	NA	CASSYDGGRAEKLFF	TGTGCCAGCAGTTACGATGGGGGGCGGGCTGAAAAACTGTTTTTT
TRBV2	NA	TRBJ2-5	NA	CASSELTLGLETQYF	TGTGCCAGCAGTGAGTTGACCCTTGGCCTGGAGACCCAGTACTTC
TRBV29-1	NA	TRBJ2-6	NA	CSVRGHDGIAGANVLTF	TGCAGCGTTCGGGGCCACGACGGTATCGCCGGGGCCAACGTCCTGACTTTC
TRBV6-1	NA	TRBJ1-1	few	CASSTLGGANTEAFF	TGTGCCAGCAGTACCCTCGGAGGGGCGAACACTGAAGCTTTCTTT
TRBV27	NA	TRBJ1-1	NA	CASSLSTQGGTEAFF	TGTGCCAGCAGTTTATCTACCCAAGGGGGGACTGAAGCTTTCTTT
TRBV2	NA	TRBJ1-2	NA	CASTGANYGYTF	TGTGCCAGCACAGGCGCCAACTATGGCTACACCTTC
TRBV5-1	TRBD1	TRBJ1-1	NA	CASSLDPGGPNTEAFF	TGCGCCAGCAGCTTGGATCCAGGGGGCCCTAACACTGAAGCTTTCTTT